The rows below give T cell receptor beta chains drawn from one sample of a study of T-cell reconstitution after alpha-beta-depleted transplantation in children. TCRdb re-analysed the PCR reads in MiXCR, keeping a single row per CDR3 protein. The table shows about 580,000 distinct CDR3 sequences, with 23% occurring only once. This material consisted of PBMCs, mostly from graft donor cells, taken 360 days after TCRalphabeta/CD19-depleted stem cell transplant. The receptors derive from a boy in the first two years of life who had a stem cell transplant for acute myeloid leukemia, so the T cells may come from the graft donor. Both conserved end residues are part of each CDR3. Each record gives: clone size, D gene, V gene, J gene, CDR3 DNA, CDR3 protein. The D gene is left open where the match is weak. Expanded clones get a size class; other rows say once, few or many, or leave the size out.

size: NA; D: TRBD1; V: TRBV15; J: TRBJ2-2; DNA: TGTGCCACCAGCAGAGAACGAAGAGGGGGCGTTTTTAACACCGGGGAGCTGTTTTTT; CDR3: CATSRERRGGVFNTGELFF
size: few; D: NA; V: TRBV24-1; J: TRBJ2-5; DNA: TGTGCCACCGCTTCGAGAGAGACCCAGTACTTC; CDR3: CATASRETQYF
size: NA; D: NA; V: TRBV10-1; J: TRBJ2-1; DNA: TGCGCCAGCAGTGAGTCTGCGGACTACTACAATGAGCAGTTCTTC; CDR3: CASSESADYYNEQFF
size: many; D: TRBD2; V: TRBV5-1; J: TRBJ2-1; DNA: TGCGCCAGCAGCTTGAGTGGGGGGGGAGGGAATGAGCAGTTCTTC; CDR3: CASSLSGGGGNEQFF
size: many; D: NA; V: TRBV15; J: TRBJ2-7; DNA: TGTGCCACCAGCAGAGATTGGGGCAGGCCCTACGAGCAGTACTTC; CDR3: CATSRDWGRPYEQYF
size: NA; D: TRBD2; V: TRBV7-6; J: TRBJ2-1; DNA: TGTGCCAGCAGCTTGGCGGCGGGGGAGGGCTACAATGAGCAGTTCTTC; CDR3: CASSLAAGEGYNEQFF
size: many; D: NA; V: TRBV6-5; J: TRBJ1-3; DNA: TGTGCCAGCAGTTACGAGCGGCATGGAAACACCATATATTTT; CDR3: CASSYERHGNTIYF
size: NA; D: TRBD1; V: TRBV9; J: TRBJ2-5; DNA: TGTGCCAGCAGCCCAGGACAGGCGGTGGAGACCCAGTACTTC; CDR3: CASSPGQAVETQYF
size: NA; D: NA; V: TRBV5-6; J: TRBJ2-7; DNA: TGTGCCAGCAGCTTGCAGGGTTGGGGTCCAGTCGAGCAGTACTTC; CDR3: CASSLQGWGPVEQYF
size: NA; D: NA; V: TRBV4-3; J: TRBJ2-3; DNA: TGCGCCAGCAGCCAAGAGCGGTACTCCTACTCCACAGATACGCAGTATTTT; CDR3: CASSQERYSYSTDTQYF
size: many; D: NA; V: TRBV29-1; J: TRBJ2-7; DNA: TGCAGCGTTGAAGGGCTTGACGGGCAGTACTTC; CDR3: CSVEGLDGQYF
size: NA; D: TRBD1; V: TRBV20-1; J: TRBJ1-5; DNA: TGCAGTGCCCAACAGGGGGTGAATCAGCCCCAGCATTTT; CDR3: CSAQQGVNQPQHF
size: many; D: NA; V: TRBV2; J: TRBJ2-2; DNA: TGTGCCAGCAGTGAGGACCCCGGGACACTGAGCACCGGGGAGCTGTTTTTT; CDR3: CASSEDPGTLSTGELFF
size: few; D: NA; V: TRBV27; J: TRBJ2-1; DNA: TGTGCCAGCAGTTTCAGGGGGGCGGTCTACAATGAGCAGTTCTTC; CDR3: CASSFRGAVYNEQFF
size: NA; D: TRBD2; V: TRBV4-1; J: TRBJ2-1; DNA: TGCGCCAGCAGCCAAGATTCCCCACTAGCGGGGGGGGACAATGAGCAGTTCTTC; CDR3: CASSQDSPLAGGDNEQFF
size: NA; D: NA; V: TRBV29-1; J: TRBJ1-1; DNA: TGCAGCGTTGCCAGGACCCTACAACAGACTGAAGCTTTCTTT; CDR3: CSVARTLQQTEAFF
size: few; D: NA; V: TRBV5-1; J: TRBJ2-1; DNA: TGCGCCAGCAGCTTACGGATTGGGTACAATGAGCAGTTCTTC; CDR3: CASSLRIGYNEQFF
size: NA; D: NA; V: TRBV10-3; J: TRBJ2-3; DNA: TGTGCCACCCGGCGTTATAAGACAGATACGCAGTATTTT; CDR3: CATRRYKTDTQYF
size: NA; D: TRBD2; V: TRBV7-9; J: TRBJ2-1; DNA: TGTGCCAGCCAGGGTCGCGGGGGGCCTTACAATGAGCAGTTCTTC; CDR3: CASQGRGGPYNEQFF
size: few; D: TRBD1; V: TRBV7-8; J: TRBJ1-5; DNA: TGTGCCAGCAGCTCTTATCAGGGGGTTCTACTTAATCAGCCCCAGCATTTT; CDR3: CASSSYQGVLLNQPQHF
size: many; D: NA; V: TRBV20-1; J: TRBJ2-3; DNA: TGCAGTGCTCCTAGGACCAGATCCTCTAGCACAGATACGCAGTATTTT; CDR3: CSAPRTRSSSTDTQYF
size: NA; D: NA; V: TRBV6-1; J: TRBJ1-2; DNA: TGTGCCAGCAGTCTCCAACCCGCGGGGGGCTACACCTTC; CDR3: CASSLQPAGGYTF
size: NA; D: TRBD1; V: TRBV20-1; J: TRBJ2-1; DNA: TGCAGTGCTCCCTCGGGACAGACTTTCGTCGATGAGCAGTTCTTC; CDR3: CSAPSGQTFVDEQFF
size: NA; D: NA; V: TRBV12-3/TRBV12-4; J: TRBJ1-1; DNA: TGTGCCAGCAGTTTTCTCTGGGGAACTGAAGCTTTCTTT; CDR3: CASSFLWGTEAFF
size: few; D: NA; V: TRBV29-1; J: TRBJ1-1; DNA: TGCAGCGTTGAGGCCAGGGCGGACACTGAAGCTTTCTTT; CDR3: CSVEARADTEAFF
size: few; D: NA; V: TRBV12-3/TRBV12-4; J: TRBJ2-7; DNA: TGTGCCAGCAGTCTCAGGTACTACGAGCAGTACTTC; CDR3: CASSLRYYEQYF
size: NA; D: TRBD1; V: TRBV29-1; J: TRBJ2-3; DNA: TGCAGCGTTGAAGTTGGACAGGGACCAGATACGCAGTATTTT; CDR3: CSVEVGQGPDTQYF
size: few; D: TRBD1; V: TRBV29-1; J: TRBJ2-7; DNA: TGCAGCGTTGGAGGACAGGTCTCCTCCTACGAGCAGTACTTC; CDR3: CSVGGQVSSYEQYF
size: NA; D: NA; V: TRBV5-4; J: TRBJ1-4; DNA: TGTGCCAGCAGCTTGAAAGGGGGGTACGAAAAACTGTTTTTT; CDR3: CASSLKGGYEKLFF
size: many; D: NA; V: TRBV5-1; J: TRBJ2-3; DNA: TGCGCCAGCAGCTCGACACTGGCAGATACGCAGTATTTT; CDR3: CASSSTLADTQYF
size: many; D: TRBD2; V: TRBV20-1; J: TRBJ2-5; DNA: TGCAGTGCTAGTCGGGCTAGCGGGGGGTTCCAAGAGACCCAGTACTTC; CDR3: CSASRASGGFQETQYF
size: once; D: NA; V: TRBV2; J: TRBJ2-1; DNA: TGTGCCAGCACTGTAACGGGCTACAATGAGCAGTTCTTC; CDR3: CASTVTGYNEQFF
size: NA; D: NA; V: TRBV20-1; J: TRBJ2-1; DNA: TGCAGTGCTAGACGCCGACAGGGACTTCGAATCTCCTACAATGAGCAGTTCTTC; CDR3: CSARRRQGLRISYNEQFF
size: NA; D: NA; V: TRBV12-3/TRBV12-4; J: TRBJ1-1; DNA: TGTGCCAGCAGTTTCGGGTCGTTGGCTGAAGCTTTCTTT; CDR3: CASSFGSLAEAFF
size: many; D: TRBD1; V: TRBV5-5; J: TRBJ1-1; DNA: TGTGCCAGCAGCTTTGGGACAGGGGTAACTGAAGCTTTCTTT; CDR3: CASSFGTGVTEAFF
size: NA; D: TRBD1; V: TRBV28; J: TRBJ2-1; DNA: TGTGCCAGCATCAGACCGGGACAGGGCGGTGAGCAGTTCTTC; CDR3: CASIRPGQGGEQFF
size: few; D: NA; V: TRBV12-3/TRBV12-4; J: TRBJ1-1; DNA: TGTGCCAGCAGTTTTCTTCGGGGATTGAACACTGAAGCTTTCTTT; CDR3: CASSFLRGLNTEAFF
size: many; D: NA; V: TRBV25-1; J: TRBJ2-1; DNA: TGTGCCAGCAGTGCCACCAGGGCCCTCAGCTCCTACAATGAGCAGTTCTTC; CDR3: CASSATRALSSYNEQFF